The rows below give T cell receptor beta chains drawn from one sample of a study of long-term antiretroviral therapy in people with HIV. Some clones are missing from TCRdb's copy, which holds only in-frame ones; the method was immunoSEQ multiplex PCR. The table has about 24,000 clones, approximately 83% seen once; the top ten hold approximately 5.6%. The sequencing here drew on unsorted PBMCs, taken 0.7 years before starting antiretroviral therapy. The receptors stem from a man aged 25 to 40 with HIV. CDR3s include the opening cysteine and the closing phenylalanine or tryptophan. The D gene is left open where the match is weak. Only part of the rows carry a size: once, few, many, or a class if the clone is expanded.

abundance: NA
d_gene: NA
j_gene: TRBJ1-1
v_gene: TRBV29-1
CDR3aa: CSVEDRGNTEAFF
CDR3nt: TGCAGCGTTGAAGATCGGGGGAACACTGAAGCTTTCTTT

abundance: NA
d_gene: NA
j_gene: TRBJ2-1
v_gene: TRBV9
CDR3aa: CASSPTPGRLSSYNEQFF
CDR3nt: TGTGCCAGCAGCCCCACCCCTGGGAGGCTAAGCTCCTACAATGAGCAGTTCTTC

abundance: NA
d_gene: NA
j_gene: TRBJ2-2
v_gene: TRBV9
CDR3aa: CASSVIGRGELFF
CDR3nt: TGTGCCAGCAGCGTCATTGGCCGCGGGGAGCTGTTTTTT

abundance: NA
d_gene: NA
j_gene: TRBJ2-7
v_gene: TRBV20-1
CDR3aa: CSASDHEQYF
CDR3nt: TGCAGTGCTAGTGACCACGAGCAGTACTTC

abundance: NA
d_gene: NA
j_gene: TRBJ2-4
v_gene: TRBV4-1
CDR3aa: CASSQGYIQYF
CDR3nt: TGCGCCAGCAGCCAAGGCTACATTCAGTACTTC

abundance: NA
d_gene: TRBD2
j_gene: TRBJ2-3
v_gene: TRBV7-2
CDR3aa: CASSPGAGVLTDTQYF
CDR3nt: TGTGCCAGCAGCCCTGGAGCGGGGGTTCTCACAGATACGCAGTATTTT

abundance: NA
d_gene: TRBD1
j_gene: TRBJ1-2
v_gene: TRBV5-1
CDR3aa: CASSLAGGYGYTF
CDR3nt: TGCGCCAGCAGCTTGGCAGGGGGGTATGGCTACACCTTC

abundance: once
d_gene: NA
j_gene: TRBJ2-3
v_gene: TRBV18
CDR3aa: CASSQDTQYF
CDR3nt: TGTGCCAGCTCACAGGATACGCAGTATTTT

abundance: NA
d_gene: NA
j_gene: TRBJ2-6
v_gene: TRBV27
CDR3aa: CASSMRDTGANVLTF
CDR3nt: TGTGCCAGCTCGATGAGGGATACTGGGGCCAACGTCCTGACTTTC

abundance: NA
d_gene: NA
j_gene: TRBJ2-2
v_gene: TRBV11-3
CDR3aa: CASSWVNTGELFF
CDR3nt: TGTGCCAGCAGCTGGGTGAACACCGGGGAGCTGTTTTTT

abundance: NA
d_gene: TRBD1
j_gene: TRBJ1-2
v_gene: TRBV4-3
CDR3aa: CASSQTRQGLGGYTF
CDR3nt: TGCGCCAGCAGCCAAACTAGACAGGGGCTCGGTGGCTACACCTTC

abundance: NA
d_gene: NA
j_gene: TRBJ2-3
v_gene: TRBV2
CDR3aa: CASSEATLQFTDTQYF
CDR3nt: TGTGCCAGCAGTGAAGCAACACTCCAATTCACAGATACGCAGTATTTT

abundance: NA
d_gene: TRBD2
j_gene: TRBJ2-4
v_gene: TRBV2
CDR3aa: CATSGVVKNIQYF
CDR3nt: TGTGCCACTAGCGGGGTAGTCAAAAACATTCAGTACTTC

abundance: once
d_gene: TRBD1
j_gene: TRBJ2-7
v_gene: TRBV28
CDR3aa: CASSLLLRDRSYEQYF
CDR3nt: TGTGCCAGCAGTTTGTTGCTTCGGGACAGATCCTACGAGCAGTACTTC

abundance: NA
d_gene: NA
j_gene: TRBJ1-4
v_gene: TRBV28
CDR3aa: CASSGRPTNEKLFF
CDR3nt: TGTGCCAGCAGCGGCCGTCCAACTAATGAAAAACTGTTTTTT

abundance: medium-sized
d_gene: TRBD2
j_gene: TRBJ2-1
v_gene: TRBV13
CDR3aa: CASSLPAGMNEQFF
CDR3nt: TGTGCCAGCAGCTTACCAGCGGGAATGAATGAGCAGTTCTTC

abundance: NA
d_gene: NA
j_gene: TRBJ2-2
v_gene: TRBV30
CDR3aa: CACRMHKNTGELFF
CDR3nt: TGTGCCTGTAGGATGCACAAGAACACCGGGGAGCTGTTTTTT

abundance: NA
d_gene: TRBD2
j_gene: TRBJ2-3
v_gene: TRBV18
CDR3aa: CASSPMAGGRSSDTQYF
CDR3nt: TGTGCCAGCTCACCAATGGCTGGCGGGAGATCGTCAGATACGCAGTATTTT

abundance: NA
d_gene: NA
j_gene: TRBJ2-7
v_gene: TRBV6-1
CDR3aa: CASTRQAGTYEQYF
CDR3nt: TGTGCCAGCACTCGACAGGCAGGCACCTACGAGCAGTACTTC

abundance: NA
d_gene: TRBD1
j_gene: TRBJ2-1
v_gene: TRBV27
CDR3aa: CASRSTGVTSYNEQFF
CDR3nt: TGTGCCAGCAGGTCGACAGGGGTTACTTCCTACAATGAGCAGTTCTTC